This note documents a single T cell receptor (beta chain) sequence. Its antigen is not known. TCRdb keeps only in-frame clones here, not all; method: immunoSEQ multiplex PCR. The data contain some 300,000 clones, just over 85% of them seen just once; the ten biggest clones take up under 2%. The data originate from a study of Ad26.COV2.S vaccination and SARS-CoV-2 variants. Findings and limits, study-wide: From the TCR breadth and depth analyses, total T cell responses may have been underestimated.

Treatment denoted: roughly 20 received Ad26.COV2.S at low or high dose, single or two shots; about 5 received placebo; per-sample allocation not given. After the first vaccine or placebo injection, samples were drawn on day 63. This vaccine is an Ad26 vector that expresses the Wuhan-strain SARS-CoV-2 spike. The CDR3 extends over 16 amino acids. V dropped 3 bases and J dropped 5; count of bases not matched to a gene: 9. The germline CDR1 and CDR2 sequences are SGHNT and YYREEE (reference sequence). The genes are TRBV5-4 and TRBJ2-7, with TRBD2 identical over 12 bases. This receptor was identified in a person aged 18 to 59 who received the Ad26.COV2.S COVID-19 vaccine or a placebo. The input for sequencing was peripheral blood, taken in a trial of Ad26.COV2.S vaccine versus placebo. The CDR3 DNA reads as TGTGCCAGCAGCTCGGGTGCTAGCGGGGGGGCGAACGAGCAGTACTTC. Protein: CASSSGASGGANEQYF. Based on the CDR3 plus reference TRBV5-4 and TRBJ2-7, the full variable domain is ETGVTQSPTHLIKTRGQQVTLRCSSQSGHNTVSWYQQALGQGPQFIFQYYREEENGRGNFPPRFSGLQFPNYSSELNVNALELDDSALYLCASSSGASGGANEQYFGPGTRLTVT.